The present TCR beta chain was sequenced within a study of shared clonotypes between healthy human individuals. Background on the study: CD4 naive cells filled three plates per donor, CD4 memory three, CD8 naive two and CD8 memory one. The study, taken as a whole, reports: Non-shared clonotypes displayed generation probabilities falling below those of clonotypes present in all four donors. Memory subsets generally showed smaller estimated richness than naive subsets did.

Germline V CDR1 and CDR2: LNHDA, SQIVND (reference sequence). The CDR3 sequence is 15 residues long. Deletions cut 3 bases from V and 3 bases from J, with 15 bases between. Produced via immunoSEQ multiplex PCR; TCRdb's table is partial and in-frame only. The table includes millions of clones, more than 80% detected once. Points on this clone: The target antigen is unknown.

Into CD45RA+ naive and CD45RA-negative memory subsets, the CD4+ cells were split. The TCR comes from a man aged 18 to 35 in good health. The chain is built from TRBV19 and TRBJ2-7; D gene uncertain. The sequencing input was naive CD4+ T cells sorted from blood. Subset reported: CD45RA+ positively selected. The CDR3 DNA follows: TGTGCCAGTAGTATGTCGACGGTGAGGATCTACGAGCAGTACTTC. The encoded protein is CASSMSTVRIYEQYF.